The 24 T cell receptor beta chains below were found in one sample sequenced in a study of control samples from healthy donors and cancer patients. Measured with immunoSEQ multiplex PCR; TCRdb has only the in-frame clones, and not every one. The sample consists of about 150,000 clones, 93% of them appearing once. The specimen was blood. Receptors originate from a man aged 18 to 29 in good health.

The V call is TRBV7-3, the J call TRBJ2-1, with TRBD2 matching over 8 bases. CDR3 length equals 15 residues. The germline V gene encodes CDR1 SGHTA and CDR2 FQGTGA. After removal of 1 base from V and 7 bases from J, the junction contained 6 bases not matched to a gene. The CDR3 DNA sequence: TGTGCCAGCAGCTTAAGCGGGGGGCCCATAAATGAGCAGTTCTTC. Amino acids: CASSLSGGPINEQFF.

The chain carries TRBV30 and TRBJ1-5, with D perhaps matching TRBD1 (6 bases). The CDR3 has 16 amino acids. CDR1 is GTSNPN, CDR2 SVGIG, per germline (reference sequence). The ends were cut back, 1 base at V and 7 bases at J, with 20 bases in the middle. The CDR3 DNA is TGTGCCTGGAGTGGGTGGGGGCTGCATCAGGGGCAGCCCCAGCATTTT. It yields the protein CAWSGWGLHQGQPQHF.

V gene TRBV2 combines with J gene TRBJ1-1; no reliable D call. Germline-derived CDR1 and CDR2 are SNHLY and FYNNEI. The CDR3 is made up of 13 amino acids. V lost 9 bases and J lost 0, with 11 bases in between. The CDR3 DNA sequence: TGTGCCAGAGCCGGGTATATGAACACTGAAGCTTTCTTT. Residues: CARAGYMNTEAFF.

The V gene is TRBV28, the J gene TRBJ2-1; D gene unclear. The CDR3 is 10 amino acids. The germline CDR1 and CDR2 sequences are MDHEN and SYDVKM. V lost 2 bases to trimming and J lost 7 bases, with 0 bases between them. The CDR3 DNA follows: TGTGCCAGCAGTTTAAATGAGCAGTTCTTC. It translates to CASSLNEQFF.

This sequence joins TRBV7-9 and TRBJ2-7; 7 bases match TRBD1. The ends lost 5 bases at V and 3 bases at J; junction bases unmatched: 10. The CDR3 sequence is 15 residues long. The germline CDR1 and CDR2 sequences are SEHNR and FQNEAQ (reference sequence). The CDR3 here is CASSPRTGSFYEQYF. In DNA form, the CDR3 reads TGTGCCAGCAGCCCTAGGACAGGCTCTTTCTACGAGCAGTACTTC.

This clone was counted only a few times. The chain joins TRBV7-2 to TRBJ2-2, with TRBD2 as a possible D gene (5 bases). The germline V gene encodes CDR1 SGHTA and CDR2 FQGNSA. Between the trimmed V and J ends, which lost 5 bases and 4 bases, there was a span of 17 bases. The CDR3 has 16 amino acids. DNA of the CDR3: TGTGCCAGCAGCCGTACCCATACCGCGGGCACCGGGGAGCTGTTTTTT. Translating gives CASSRTHTAGTGELFF.

The chain couples TRBV11-2 to TRBJ1-1; no clear D. The CDR3 covers 12 residues. CDR1 is SGHAT and CDR2 is FQNNGV in the germline V gene. Deletions cut 3 bases from V and 6 bases from J, with 8 bases between. The CDR3 loop is CASSFERSEAFF. Written as DNA, the CDR3 is TGTGCCAGCAGCTTTGAGAGATCTGAAGCTTTCTTT.

The chain couples TRBV4-1 to TRBJ1-6; a weak D match, TRBD1 (6 bases). Trimming took off 4 bases at V and 2 bases at J, with 12 bases between the two ends. Germline V gives CDR1 MGHRA, CDR2 YSYEKL. This CDR3 contains 16 residues. The CDR3 sequence: CASSPMGGTYNSPLHF. DNA for the CDR3: TGCGCCAGCAGCCCCATGGGGGGCACCTATAATTCACCCCTCCACTTT.

The J gene is TRBJ2-3, the V gene TRBV20-1; no clear D gene. Germline CDR1 DFQATT, CDR2 SNEGSKA (reference sequence). Trimming pared 8 bases from V and 2 bases from J, leaving 8 bases between. The CDR3 loop spans 11 amino acids. CDR3 DNA: TGCAGTCAACTGGTCACAGATACGCAGTATTTT. Translating gives CSQLVTDTQYF.

Concerning this clone: The same CDR3 arises from other DNA sequences in this sample as well. J is TRBJ2-7 and V is TRBV30; 12 bases align to TRBD2. CDR1 and CDR2 from the germline V gene are GTSNPN and SVGIG (reference sequence). The CDR3 is 20 residues long. The V segment lost 2 bases and the J segment 3 bases; nucleotides outside the gene matches: 20. CDR3 region: CAWSPWLSSGGALSNYEQYF. DNA of the CDR3: TGTGCCTGGAGTCCCTGGTTGTCTAGCGGGGGGGCCCTCTCTAACTACGAGCAGTACTTC.

The chain uses TRBV5-4 and TRBJ1-1; no clear D gene. CDR3 size: 18 residues. Trimming stripped 4 bases from V and 8 bases from J, with 30 bases between. CDR1 is SGHNT, CDR2 YYREEE, per germline (reference sequence). The CDR3 region has the DNA TGTGCCAGCAGCGCTGACTTTGGTTTTTGGGAACGCAAGGACGAAGCTTTCTTT. It yields the protein CASSADFGFWERKDEAFF. Using reference TRBV5-4 and TRBJ1-1 for the parts outside the CDR3, the full variable domain is ETGVTQSPTHLIKTRGQQVTLRCSSQSGHNTVSWYQQALGQGPQFIFQYYREEENGRGNFPPRFSGLQFPNYSSELNVNALELDDSALYLCASSADFGFWERKDEAFFGQGTRLTVV.

The chain carries TRBV6-2 or TRBV6-3 and TRBJ1-6; the D gene is possibly TRBD1 (5 bases). Looked up from germline, CDR1 is MNHEY and CDR2 is SVGEGT. This CDR3 comprises 15 residues. Trimming cost V 0 bases and J 8 bases, with 11 bases left between them. The CDR3 region is CASSYSTGEYSPLHF. The CDR3 DNA reads TGTGCCAGCAGTTACTCTACAGGAGAGTATTCACCCCTCCACTTT.

The J gene is TRBJ1-2, the V gene TRBV13; D not certain. The CDR3 consists of 12 residues. Trimming took off 8 bases at V and 5 bases at J, with 12 bases between the two ends. CDR1 PRHDT and CDR2 FYEKMQ come from the germline V gene (reference sequence). In DNA form, the CDR3 reads TGTGCCAGCGGGCGAGAGGCATATGGCTACACCTTC. Translating gives CASGREAYGYTF.

About this clone: An end of the junction differs from the germline gene, which may be a read error. Other DNA sequences from this sample encode an identical CDR3 as well. The J gene is TRBJ1-3, the V gene TRBV4-1; D may be TRBD1 (6 bases). The CDR3 has 15 residues. Germline CDR1 MGHRA, CDR2 YSYEKL. The DNA for the CDR3 is TGCGCCAGCCGCCGACAGGCTAGCTCTGGAAACACTATATATTTT. This codes for CASRRQASSGNTIYF.

This clone has only a few counts. The CDR3 region is CASRIRYSNQPQHF. The CDR3 nucleotides are TGTGCCAGCAGAATCCGATATAGCAATCAGCCCCAGCATTTT. The V and J genes are TRBV6-6 and TRBJ1-5; no clear D gene. V was trimmed by 6 bases and J by 0 bases, leaving 9 bases between them. The CDR3 is made up of 14 amino acids. Germline CDR1 is MNHNY and CDR2 is SVGAGI (reference sequence).

J is TRBJ2-7 and V is TRBV28; 8 bases match TRBD2. The ends lost 2 bases at V and 0 bases at J; junction bases unmatched: 3. The CDR3 loop spans 15 amino acids. Germline assignment: CDR1 MDHEN and CDR2 SYDVKM. The CDR3 here is CASSLTSGLSYEQYF. As DNA, the CDR3 is TGTGCCAGCAGTTTAACTAGCGGCCTCTCCTACGAGCAGTACTTC.

The genes are TRBV27 and TRBJ2-1, with D hard to call. Germline-derived CDR1 and CDR2 are MNHEY and SMNVEV (reference sequence). Deletions cut 5 bases from V and 2 bases from J, with 10 bases between. The CDR3 consists of 14 residues. CDR3 bases: TGTGCCAGCAGTCGAGTAACCCCCTACAATGAGCAGTTCTTC. This codes for CASSRVTPYNEQFF.

The V call is TRBV9, the J call TRBJ2-3; D is unclear. Trimming took off 4 bases at V and 0 bases at J, with 3 bases between the two ends. CDR3 length equals 12 residues. CDR1 is SGDLS and CDR2 is YYNGEE in the germline V gene. The CDR3 DNA is TGTGCCAGCAGCCCGAGCACAGATACGCAGTATTTT. This sequence encodes CASSPSTDTQYF. Using reference TRBV9 and TRBJ2-3 for the parts outside the CDR3, the full variable domain is DSGVTQTPKHLITATGQRVTLRCSPRSGDLSVYWYQQSLDQGLQFLIQYYNGEERAKGNILERFSAQQFPDLHSELNLSSLELGDSALYFCASSPSTDTQYFGPGTRLTVL.

This chain connects TRBV27 to TRBJ1-6, with 8 bases matching TRBD1. CDR1 is MNHEY, CDR2 SMNVEV, per germline (reference sequence). The CDR3 spans 15 residues. V gave up 3 bases and J gave up 10 bases; unmatched junction bases: 8. This CDR3 reads CASSFEQGVGSPLHF. As DNA, the CDR3 is TGTGCCAGCAGTTTTGAACAGGGGGTAGGGTCACCCCTCCACTTT.

The rearrangement uses TRBV10-1 and TRBJ1-1; D unclear. The CDR3 has 13 amino acids. Germline V gene data show CDR1 as WNHNN and CDR2 as SYGVQD (reference sequence). V gave up 4 bases and J gave up 4 bases, with 10 bases separating them. The CDR3 DNA reads TGCGCCAGCAGTGTGGGTTTGGGCACTGAAGCTTTCTTT. It specifies CASSVGLGTEAFF.

The chain carries TRBV5-1 and TRBJ1-1, with 8 bases aligning to TRBD1. Germline CDR1 SGHRS, CDR2 YFSETQ. The CDR3 is made up of 14 amino acids. Trimming removed 4 bases from V and 1 base from J; junction bases left unmatched: 3. CDR3 sequence: CASSPGTGNTEAFF. CDR3 sequence (DNA): TGCGCCAGCAGCCCCGGGACAGGGAACACTGAAGCTTTCTTT.

The chain is built from TRBV28 and TRBJ1-4; D not resolved. Trimming removed 3 bases at V and 4 bases at J, with 9 bases between. Germline V gives CDR1 MDHEN, CDR2 SYDVKM. The CDR3 has 14 amino acids. DNA for the CDR3: TGTGCCAGCAGTTTGACCCGGTATAATGAAAAACTGTTTTTT. Residues: CASSLTRYNEKLFF.

A word on this clone: The identical CDR3 is also encoded by other nucleotide sequences in the sample. The chain has TRBV5-1 and TRBJ2-7; TRBD1 might be the D (6 bases). Germline V gives CDR1 SGHRS, CDR2 YFSETQ. Trimming removed 4 bases from V and 6 bases from J, with 17 bases in between. The CDR3 is made up of 14 amino acids. The CDR3 DNA is TGCGCCAGCAGCCGAGGGGGTCTGGGCATCGAGCAGTACTTC. Translation gives CASSRGGLGIEQYF.

The genes are TRBV2 and TRBJ2-1; 7 bases are a match to TRBD1. Looked up from germline, CDR1 is SNHLY and CDR2 is FYNNEI. V lost 6 bases to trimming and J lost 4 bases; unmatched junction nucleotides: 9. The CDR3 runs to 15 residues. The CDR3: CASREKGQPYNEQFF. CDR3 sequence (DNA): TGTGCCAGCAGGGAAAAGGGACAGCCATACAATGAGCAGTTCTTC.